A selection of T cell receptor beta chains follows, all from one sample in a study of shared clonotypes between healthy human individuals. Clones were read by immunoSEQ multiplex PCR, and TCRdb kept only the in-frame ones, dropping some. Of 2 million to 2.5 million clones in the sample, around 95% were seen once. Input material: naive CD4+ T cells sorted from blood. The receptors were gathered from a man aged 18 to 29 in good health. Each CDR3 is given with its conserved first and last residue. The order of the fields is clone size, D gene, J gene, V gene, CDR3 DNA, CDR3 protein. A D gene is named only where the DNA matches it firmly. Clone size, where shown, is once, few, many, or a class for clones that have expanded.

abundance: once
d_gene: TRBD1
j_gene: TRBJ2-2
v_gene: TRBV18
CDR3nt: TGTGCCAGCTCACTATCGACAGGGGGTAACACCGGGGAGCTGTTTTTT
CDR3aa: CASSLSTGGNTGELFF

abundance: NA
d_gene: TRBD2
j_gene: TRBJ2-7
v_gene: TRBV5-6
CDR3nt: TGTGCCAGCAGCCCTATAGCGGGGAAATACGAGCAGTACTTC
CDR3aa: CASSPIAGKYEQYF

abundance: NA
d_gene: NA
j_gene: TRBJ1-6
v_gene: TRBV4-1
CDR3nt: TGCGCCAGCAGCCAAGGAGGGAGGGATTCACCCCTCCACTTT
CDR3aa: CASSQGGRDSPLHF

abundance: NA
d_gene: NA
j_gene: TRBJ2-1
v_gene: TRBV7-8
CDR3nt: TGTGCCAGCAGCTTAGGACGCAAGCAGTTCTTC
CDR3aa: CASSLGRKQFF

abundance: NA
d_gene: TRBD2
j_gene: TRBJ2-2
v_gene: TRBV19
CDR3nt: TGTGCCAGTAGTATAGAGGCGGGAGCCGGGGAGCTGTTTTTT
CDR3aa: CASSIEAGAGELFF

abundance: NA
d_gene: TRBD2
j_gene: TRBJ2-3
v_gene: TRBV14
CDR3nt: TGTGCCAGCAGCCCAGCGGGAGTAAGGGATACGCAGTATTTT
CDR3aa: CASSPAGVRDTQYF

abundance: NA
d_gene: NA
j_gene: TRBJ1-3
v_gene: TRBV5-1
CDR3nt: TGCGCCAGCAGCTTCGCTGGGACCAACGCTGGAAACACCATATATTTT
CDR3aa: CASSFAGTNAGNTIYF

abundance: NA
d_gene: TRBD1
j_gene: TRBJ2-1
v_gene: TRBV4-3
CDR3nt: TGCGCCAGCAGCCAAGATTACCGGGACAGGGAGCAGTTCTTC
CDR3aa: CASSQDYRDREQFF

abundance: NA
d_gene: NA
j_gene: TRBJ2-1
v_gene: TRBV14
CDR3nt: TGTGCCAGCAGCCAACAGTTCAAACGCAATGAGCAGTTCTTC
CDR3aa: CASSQQFKRNEQFF

abundance: NA
d_gene: NA
j_gene: TRBJ2-2
v_gene: TRBV6-6
CDR3nt: TGTGCCAGTTTTATCCAGCCTAACAGCGGGGAGCTGTTTTTT
CDR3aa: CASFIQPNSGELFF

abundance: NA
d_gene: TRBD2
j_gene: TRBJ2-1
v_gene: TRBV2
CDR3nt: TGTGCCAGGGCCCGGACTAGCGGGGGCCGCGAGCAGTTCTTC
CDR3aa: CARARTSGGREQFF

abundance: NA
d_gene: NA
j_gene: TRBJ2-1
v_gene: TRBV5-1
CDR3nt: TGCGCCAGCAGCTCGTCTAGTTCCCCCTACAATGAGCAGTTCTTC
CDR3aa: CASSSSSSPYNEQFF

abundance: NA
d_gene: NA
j_gene: TRBJ2-2
v_gene: TRBV2
CDR3nt: TGTGCCGGTTACGACGGCCTCTCGCCCGGGGAGCTGTTTTTT
CDR3aa: CAGYDGLSPGELFF

abundance: NA
d_gene: NA
j_gene: TRBJ1-4
v_gene: TRBV5-1
CDR3nt: TGCGCCAGCAGCTTGGGTAGGGGTCCCATTGAGAAACTGTTTTTT
CDR3aa: CASSLGRGPIEKLFF